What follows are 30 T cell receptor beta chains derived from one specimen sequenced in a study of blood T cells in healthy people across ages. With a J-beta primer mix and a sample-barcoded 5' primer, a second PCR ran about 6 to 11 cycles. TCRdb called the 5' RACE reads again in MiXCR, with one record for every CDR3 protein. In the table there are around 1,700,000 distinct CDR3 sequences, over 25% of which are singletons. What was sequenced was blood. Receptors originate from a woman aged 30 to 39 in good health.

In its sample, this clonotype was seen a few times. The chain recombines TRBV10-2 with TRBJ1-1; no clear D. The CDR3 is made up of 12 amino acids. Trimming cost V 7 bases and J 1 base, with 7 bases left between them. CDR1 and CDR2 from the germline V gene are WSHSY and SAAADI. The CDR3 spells CASNSGNTEAFF. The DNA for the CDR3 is TGCGCCAGCAACTCCGGGAACACTGAAGCTTTCTTT.

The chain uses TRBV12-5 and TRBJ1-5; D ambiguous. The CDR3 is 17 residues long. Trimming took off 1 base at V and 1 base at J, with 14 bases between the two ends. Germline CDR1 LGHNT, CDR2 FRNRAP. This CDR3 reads CASGLGGFGLSNQPQHF. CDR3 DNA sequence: TGTGCTAGTGGTTTGGGTGGATTCGGTCTGAGCAATCAGCCCCAGCATTTT.

The CDR3 DNA is TGTGCCAGCAGGCTACTCGGACAGCCCCAGCATTTT. Translation gives CASRLLGQPQHF. This sequence joins TRBV6-6 and TRBJ1-5; D is unclear. The ends were cut back, 6 bases at V and 7 bases at J, with 10 bases in the middle. CDR1 and CDR2 from the germline V gene are MNHNY and SVGAGI (reference sequence). The CDR3 runs 12 residues.

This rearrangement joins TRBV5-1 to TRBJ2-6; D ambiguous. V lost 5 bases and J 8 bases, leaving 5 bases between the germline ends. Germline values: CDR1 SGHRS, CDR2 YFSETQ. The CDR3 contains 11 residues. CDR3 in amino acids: CASSLSNVLTF. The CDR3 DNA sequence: TGCGCCAGCAGTCTGTCCAACGTCCTGACTTTC.

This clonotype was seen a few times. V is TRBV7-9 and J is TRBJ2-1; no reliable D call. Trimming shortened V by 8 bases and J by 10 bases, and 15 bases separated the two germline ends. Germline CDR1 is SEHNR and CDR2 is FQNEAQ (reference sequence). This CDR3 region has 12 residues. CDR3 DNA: TGTGCCAGCGCAAAAAAAGGGATAGAGCAGTTCTTC. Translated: CASAKKGIEQFF.

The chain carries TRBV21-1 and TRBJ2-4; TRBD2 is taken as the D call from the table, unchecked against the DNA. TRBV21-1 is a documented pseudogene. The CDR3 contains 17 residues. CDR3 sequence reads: CASSKVHGTRVYNEQYF. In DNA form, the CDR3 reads TGTGCCAGCAGCAAAGTCCACGGGACTAGGGTCTACAATGAGCAGTACTTC.

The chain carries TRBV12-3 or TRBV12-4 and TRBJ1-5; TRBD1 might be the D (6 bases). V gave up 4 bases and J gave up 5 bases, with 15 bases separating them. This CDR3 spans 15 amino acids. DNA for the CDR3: TGTGCCAGCAGTTATTACAGGGACCTCCATCAGCCCCAGCATTTT. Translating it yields CASSYYRDLHQPQHF.

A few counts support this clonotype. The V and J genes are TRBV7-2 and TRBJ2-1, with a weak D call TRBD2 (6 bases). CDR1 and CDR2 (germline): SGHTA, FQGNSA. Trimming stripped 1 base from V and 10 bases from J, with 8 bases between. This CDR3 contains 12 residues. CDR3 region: CASSLVGLEQFF. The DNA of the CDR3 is TGTGCCAGCAGCTTAGTCGGACTAGAGCAGTTCTTC.

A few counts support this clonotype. The CDR3 is CASRYDRETSRLSEQFF. For the CDR3, the DNA is TGTGCCAGCAGATACGACAGGGAAACATCGAGGCTTAGTGAGCAGTTCTTC. This chain uses TRBV28 with TRBJ2-1; 7 nucleotides line up with TRBD1. CDR1 is MDHEN and CDR2 is SYDVKM in the germline V gene. V trimming: 6 bases; J trimming: 9 bases; junction bases outside the gene matches: 20. The CDR3 spans 17 residues.

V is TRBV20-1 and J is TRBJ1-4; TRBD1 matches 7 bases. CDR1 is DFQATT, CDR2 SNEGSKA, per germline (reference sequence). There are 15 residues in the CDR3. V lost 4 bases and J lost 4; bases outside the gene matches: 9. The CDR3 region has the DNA TGCAGTGCTATACCTATACAGGGGAGTAATGAAAAACTGTTTTTT. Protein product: CSAIPIQGSNEKLFF.

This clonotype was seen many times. CDR3 protein: CASSFTSSYNEQFF. The CDR3 DNA is TGCGCCAGCAGCTTTACTAGCTCCTACAATGAGCAGTTCTTC. The rearrangement links TRBV5-1 to TRBJ2-1; possible D gene TRBD2, 5 bases. The CDR3 length is 14 residues. Trimming removed 2 bases from V and 0 bases from J, with 6 bases in between. CDR1 is SGHRS, CDR2 YFSETQ, per germline.

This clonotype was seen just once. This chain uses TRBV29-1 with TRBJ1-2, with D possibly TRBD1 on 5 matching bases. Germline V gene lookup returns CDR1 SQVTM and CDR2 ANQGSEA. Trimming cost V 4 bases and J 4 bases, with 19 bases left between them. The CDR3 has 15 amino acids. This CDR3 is CSVVRIRGKSYGYTF. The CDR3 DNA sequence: TGCAGCGTTGTTCGTATTCGGGGGAAGAGCTATGGCTACACCTTC.

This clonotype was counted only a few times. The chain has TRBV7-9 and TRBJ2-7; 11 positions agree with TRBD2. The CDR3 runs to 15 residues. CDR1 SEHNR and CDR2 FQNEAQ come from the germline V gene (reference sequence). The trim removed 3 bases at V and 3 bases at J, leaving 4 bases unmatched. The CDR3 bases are TGTGCCAGCAGCTTCGGACTAGCGGGTCACTACGAGCAGTACTTC. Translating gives CASSFGLAGHYEQYF. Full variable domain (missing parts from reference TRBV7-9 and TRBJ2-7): DTGVSQNPRHKITKRGQNVTFRCDPISEHNRLYWYRQTLGQGPEFLTYFQNEAQLEKSRLLSDRFSAERPKGSFSTLEIQRTEQGDSAMYLCASSFGLAGHYEQYFGPGTRLTVT.

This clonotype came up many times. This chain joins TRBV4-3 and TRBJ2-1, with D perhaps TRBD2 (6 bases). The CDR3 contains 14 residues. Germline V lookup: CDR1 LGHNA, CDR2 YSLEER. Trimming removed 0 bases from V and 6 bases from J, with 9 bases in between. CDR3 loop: CASSQDRAGNEQFF. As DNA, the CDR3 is TGCGCCAGCAGCCAAGATAGAGCGGGCAATGAGCAGTTCTTC.

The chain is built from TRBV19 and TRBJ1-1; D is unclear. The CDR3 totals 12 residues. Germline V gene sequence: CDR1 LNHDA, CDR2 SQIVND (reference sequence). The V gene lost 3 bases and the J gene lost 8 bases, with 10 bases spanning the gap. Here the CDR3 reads CASSIVADEAFF. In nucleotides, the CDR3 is TGTGCCAGTAGTATCGTTGCGGACGAAGCTTTCTTT. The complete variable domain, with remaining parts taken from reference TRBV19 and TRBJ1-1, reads DGGITQSPKYLFRKEGQNVTLSCEQNLNHDAMYWYRQDPGQGLRLIYYSQIVNDFQKGDIAEGYSVSREKKESFPLTVTSAQKNPTAFYLCASSIVADEAFFGQGTRLTVV.

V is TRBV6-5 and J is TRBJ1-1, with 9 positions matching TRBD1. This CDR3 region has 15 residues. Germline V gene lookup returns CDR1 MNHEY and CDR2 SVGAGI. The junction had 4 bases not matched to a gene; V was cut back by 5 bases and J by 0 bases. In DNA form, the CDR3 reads TGTGCCAGCAGTGGGGACAGGGTAATGAACACTGAAGCTTTCTTT. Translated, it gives CASSGDRVMNTEAFF.

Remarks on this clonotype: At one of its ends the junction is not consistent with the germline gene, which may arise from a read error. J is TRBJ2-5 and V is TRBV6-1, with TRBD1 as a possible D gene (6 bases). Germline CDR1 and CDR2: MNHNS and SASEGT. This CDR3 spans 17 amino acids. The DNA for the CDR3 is TGTGCCAGCAGCGAAGGTCTTAACAGGGTTAATAATTACAAGCAGTACTTC. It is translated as CASSEGLNRVNNYKQYF.

The CDR3 region has the DNA TGTGCCAGCTCACGGGGCAACGGAAACACCATATATTTT. It codes for CASSRGNGNTIYF. The chain has TRBV6-5 and TRBJ1-3; possible D gene TRBD1, 5 bases. The CDR3 spans 13 residues. V was trimmed by 8 bases and J by 4 bases, leaving 12 bases between them. CDR1 MNHEY and CDR2 SVGAGI come from the germline V gene.

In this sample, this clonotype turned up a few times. The CDR3 DNA follows: TGTGCCAGCACCACTAGCGGGAGCTGCTACGAGCAGTACTTC. Amino acid sequence: CASTTSGSCYEQYF. The chain has TRBV7-9 and TRBJ2-7; 11 nucleotides align to TRBD2. Germline trimming cut 7 bases from V and 3 bases from J; bases unmatched to any gene: 5. The germline V gene encodes CDR1 SEHNR and CDR2 FQNEAQ (reference sequence). CDR3 length equals 14 residues.

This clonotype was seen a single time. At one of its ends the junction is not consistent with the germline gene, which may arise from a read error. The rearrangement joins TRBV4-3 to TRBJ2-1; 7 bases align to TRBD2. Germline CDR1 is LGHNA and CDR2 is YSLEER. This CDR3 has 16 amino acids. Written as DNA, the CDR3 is TGCGCCGGCAGCCAAGATGGGGGAGGGAATTACAATGAGCAGTTCTTC. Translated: CAGSQDGGGNYNEQFF.

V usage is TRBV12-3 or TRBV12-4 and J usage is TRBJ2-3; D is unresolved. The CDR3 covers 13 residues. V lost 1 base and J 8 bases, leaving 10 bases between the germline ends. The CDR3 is CASSLGEPGTQYF. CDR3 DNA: TGTGCCAGCAGTTTAGGGGAACCAGGTACGCAGTATTTT.

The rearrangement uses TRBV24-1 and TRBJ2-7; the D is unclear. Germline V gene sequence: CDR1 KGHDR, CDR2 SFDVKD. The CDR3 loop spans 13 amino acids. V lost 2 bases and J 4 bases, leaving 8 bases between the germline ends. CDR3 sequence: CATSDSQDYEQYF. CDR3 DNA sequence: TGTGCCACCAGTGATTCCCAGGATTACGAGCAGTACTTC.

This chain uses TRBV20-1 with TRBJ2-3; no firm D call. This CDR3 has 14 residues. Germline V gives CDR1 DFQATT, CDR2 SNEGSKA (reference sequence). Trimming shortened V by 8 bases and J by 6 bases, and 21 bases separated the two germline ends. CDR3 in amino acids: CSTREPRQEDTQYF. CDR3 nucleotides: TGCAGTACTCGAGAGCCCAGGCAGGAGGATACGCAGTATTTT.

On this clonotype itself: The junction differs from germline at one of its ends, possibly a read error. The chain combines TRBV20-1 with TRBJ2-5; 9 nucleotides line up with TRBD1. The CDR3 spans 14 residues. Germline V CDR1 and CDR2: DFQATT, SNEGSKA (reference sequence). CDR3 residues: CSAGDRDRDETQYF. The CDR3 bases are TGCAGTGCTGGAGACCGGGACAGGGACGAGACCCAGTACTTC.

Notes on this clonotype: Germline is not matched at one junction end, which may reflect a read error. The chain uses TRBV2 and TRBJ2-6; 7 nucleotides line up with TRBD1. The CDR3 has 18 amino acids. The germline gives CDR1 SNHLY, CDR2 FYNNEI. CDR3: CASPMARTGPSGVNVLTF. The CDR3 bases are TGTGCTAGCCCTATGGCCCGGACAGGACCCTCTGGGGTCAACGTCCTGACTTTC.

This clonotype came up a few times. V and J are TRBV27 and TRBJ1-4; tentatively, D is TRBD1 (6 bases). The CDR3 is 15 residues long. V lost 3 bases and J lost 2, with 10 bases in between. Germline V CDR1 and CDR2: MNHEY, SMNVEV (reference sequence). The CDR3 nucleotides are TGTGCCAGCAGTTTCAACAGGGCCACTAATGAAAAACTGTTTTTT. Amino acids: CASSFNRATNEKLFF.

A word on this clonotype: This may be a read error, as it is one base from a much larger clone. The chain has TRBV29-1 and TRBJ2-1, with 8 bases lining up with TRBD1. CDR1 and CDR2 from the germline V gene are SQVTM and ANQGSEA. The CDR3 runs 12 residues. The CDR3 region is CGVVQGVNEQFF. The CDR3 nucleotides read TGCGGCGTTGTACAGGGGGTCAATGAGCAGTTCTTC.

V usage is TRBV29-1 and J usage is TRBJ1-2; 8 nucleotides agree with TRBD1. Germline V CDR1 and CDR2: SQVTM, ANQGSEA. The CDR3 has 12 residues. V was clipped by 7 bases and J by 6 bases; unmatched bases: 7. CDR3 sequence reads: CSGSDRAHGYTF. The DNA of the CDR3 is TGCAGCGGCTCGGACAGGGCCCATGGCTACACCTTC.

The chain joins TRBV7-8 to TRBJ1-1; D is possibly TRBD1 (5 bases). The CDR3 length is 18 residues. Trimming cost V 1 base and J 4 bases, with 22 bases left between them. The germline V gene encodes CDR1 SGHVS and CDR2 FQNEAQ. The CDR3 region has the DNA TGTGCCAGCAGCTTAGTGGGTCGGCCTCTAGGGGAGCCCACTGAAGCTTTCTTT. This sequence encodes CASSLVGRPLGEPTEAFF.

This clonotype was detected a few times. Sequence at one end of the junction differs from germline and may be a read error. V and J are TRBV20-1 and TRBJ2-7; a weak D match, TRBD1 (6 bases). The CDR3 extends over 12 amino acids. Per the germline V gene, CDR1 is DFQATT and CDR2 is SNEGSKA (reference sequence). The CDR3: CSTREGVYEQYF. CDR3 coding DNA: TGCAGTACTAGAGAGGGGGTCTACGAGCAGTACTTC.